The subject of this entry is one T cell receptor beta chain. This sample was included in a study of T cells expressing NK-cell markers. Study-level information: In the group of eight sequenced donors, seven were HCMV-seropositive and one was seronegative.

CDR1 and CDR2 from the germline V gene are SGDLS and YYNGEE. The CDR3 totals 16 residues. After re-calling the 5' RACE reads, TCRdb lists one entry per CDR3 protein, DNA absent. This table holds roughly 450,000 distinct CDR3 sequences. This chain connects TRBV9 to TRBJ2-1; TCRdb calls TRBD2, which cannot be checked without DNA. The TCR sequence derives from a woman aged 50 to 60 in good health. The sequenced sample was blood T cells: a sorted CD56 or NKG2C T cell subset, CD4+ or CD8+ T cells, or bulk PBMC T cells (not recorded which). CDR3 amino acids: CASSVDLAVGYNEQFF.